The entry below gives a single T cell receptor (beta chain) sequence along with its context. This sample is drawn from a study of CD8 T cells in Susac syndrome. Bulk CD8+ and CD4+ cells came from magnetic negative isolation; CD8+ TEMRA by FACS. CDR3 length: 14 amino acids. Germline V gene data show CDR1 as MGHRA and CDR2 as YSYEKL. The V end was cut by 7 bases, the J end by 2 bases, with 14 bases between. With random hexamers, reverse transcription was performed on roughly 0.5 to 1 ug of RNA. Each CDR3 protein gets one entry after TCRdb re-called the immunoSEQ multiplex PCR reads with MiXCR. The sample records around 230,000 distinct CDR3 sequences, roughly 95% being singletons.

The sequence was obtained from a human donor with Susac syndrome. This sequence joins TRBV4-1 and TRBJ2-5; perhaps TRBD2 as D (6 bases). Sequencing input: CD4+ T cells from PBMCs. As DNA, the CDR3 is TGCGCCAGCACTACTGAGGAGGGTCAAGAGACCCAGTACTTC. Amino acids: CASTTEEGQETQYF.